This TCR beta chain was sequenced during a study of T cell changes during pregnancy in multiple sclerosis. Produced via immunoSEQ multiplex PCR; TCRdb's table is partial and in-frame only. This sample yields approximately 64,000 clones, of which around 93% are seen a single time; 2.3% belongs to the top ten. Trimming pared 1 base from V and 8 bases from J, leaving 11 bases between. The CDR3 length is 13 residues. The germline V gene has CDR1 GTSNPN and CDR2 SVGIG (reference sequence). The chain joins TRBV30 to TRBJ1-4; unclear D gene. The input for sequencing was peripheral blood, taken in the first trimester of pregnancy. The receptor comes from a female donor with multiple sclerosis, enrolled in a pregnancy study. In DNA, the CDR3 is TGTGCCTGGAGTGGCGGGTATGGAGAAAAACTGTTTTTT. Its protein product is CAWSGGYGEKLFF.